This TCR beta chain was captured by sequencing in a study of vaccination and CD4 T cells after COVID-19. Study in general: Nasal swab PCR showed SARS-CoV-2 in convalescent patients, fewer than 10 with mild and one with severe disease. Participants were administered two doses of either the BNT162b2 or the mRNA-1273 vaccine.

A single count supports this clonotype. Antigen: not known. From germline, CDR1 is MDHEN and CDR2 SYDVKM. The CDR3 spans 17 residues. Germline trimming cut 7 bases from V and 1 base from J; bases unmatched to any gene: 15. With the Oncomine TCR Beta short-read assay, DNA from cultured CD4+ T cells was sequenced. TCRdb re-analysed the PCR reads in MiXCR, keeping a single row per CDR3 protein. The data show 6,500 to 10,000 distinct CDR3 sequences, around 70% seen once. Treatment: roughly 11-day PBMC culture with coronavirus spike peptide pools or control peptides (ViraFEST assay). The source material was CD4+ T cells from blood, cultured in vitro. The source is a human donor who had recovered from COVID-19. This chain connects TRBV28 to TRBJ2-5, with 7 bases fitting TRBD2. The CDR3 loop is CASTNWGLADIQETQYF. CDR3 nucleotides: TGTGCCAGCACCAATTGGGGCCTAGCGGATATCCAAGAGACCCAGTACTTC.